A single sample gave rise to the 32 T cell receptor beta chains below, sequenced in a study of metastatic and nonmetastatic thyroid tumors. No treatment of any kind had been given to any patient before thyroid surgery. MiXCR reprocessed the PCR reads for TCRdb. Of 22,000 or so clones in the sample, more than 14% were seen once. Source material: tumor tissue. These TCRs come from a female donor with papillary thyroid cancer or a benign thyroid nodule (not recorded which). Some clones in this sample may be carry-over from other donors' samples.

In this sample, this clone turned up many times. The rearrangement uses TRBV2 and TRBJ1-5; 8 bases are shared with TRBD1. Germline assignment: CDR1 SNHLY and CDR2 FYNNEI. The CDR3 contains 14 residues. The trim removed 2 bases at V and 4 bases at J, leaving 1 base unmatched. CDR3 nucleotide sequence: TGTGCCAGCAGTGAACAGGGGGCAAATCAGCCCCAGCATTTT. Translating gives CASSEQGANQPQHF.

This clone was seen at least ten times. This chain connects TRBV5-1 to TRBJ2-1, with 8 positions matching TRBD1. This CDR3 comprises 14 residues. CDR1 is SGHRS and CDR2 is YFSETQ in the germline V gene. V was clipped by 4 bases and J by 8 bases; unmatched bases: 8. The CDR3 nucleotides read TGCGCCAGCAGCGCCCCGACAGGGGACGATGAGCAGTTCTTC. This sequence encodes CASSAPTGDDEQFF. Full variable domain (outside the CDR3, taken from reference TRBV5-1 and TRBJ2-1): KAGVTQTPRYLIKTRGQQVTLSCSPISGHRSVSWYQQTPGQGLQFLFEYFSETQRNKGNFPGRFSGRQFSNSRSEMNVSTLELGDSALYLCASSAPTGDDEQFFGPGTRLTVL.

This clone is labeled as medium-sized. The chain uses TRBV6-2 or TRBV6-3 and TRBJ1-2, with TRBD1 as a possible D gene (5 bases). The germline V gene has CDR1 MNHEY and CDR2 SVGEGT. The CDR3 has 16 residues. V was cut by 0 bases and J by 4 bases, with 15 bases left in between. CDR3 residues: CASSYSGQGEGYGYTF. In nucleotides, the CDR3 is TGTGCCAGCAGTTACTCGGGGCAGGGAGAGGGCTATGGCTACACCTTC.

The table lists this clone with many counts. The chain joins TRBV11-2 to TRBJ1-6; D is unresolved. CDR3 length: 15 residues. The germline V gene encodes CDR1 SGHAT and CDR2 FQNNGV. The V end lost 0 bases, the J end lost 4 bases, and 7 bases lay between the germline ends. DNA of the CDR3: TGTGCCAGCAGCTTAGACTTCACTTATAATTCACCCCTCCACTTT. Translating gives CASSLDFTYNSPLHF. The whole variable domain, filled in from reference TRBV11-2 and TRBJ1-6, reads EAGVAQSPRYKIIEKRQSVAFWCNPISGHATLYWYQQILGQGPKLLIQFQNNGVVDDSQLPKDRFSAERLKGVDSTLKIQPAKLEDSAVYLCASSLDFTYNSPLHFGNGTRLTVT.

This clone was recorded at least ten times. CDR3 region: CASSFMGFEADTQYF. The DNA for the CDR3 is TGTGCCAGCAGCTTTATGGGGTTCGAGGCAGATACGCAGTATTTT. This chain links TRBV11-1 with TRBJ2-3; the D is unclear. The length of the CDR3 is 15 residues. Germline CDR1 is SGHAT and CDR2 is FQDESV (reference sequence). Trimming removed 3 bases from V and 4 bases from J, with 14 bases in between. The full variable domain, rest sourced from reference TRBV11-1 and TRBJ2-3, is EAEVAQSPRYKITEKSQAVAFWCDPISGHATLYWYRQILGQGPELLVQFQDESVVDDSQLPKDRFSAERLKGVDSTLKIQPAELGDSAMYLCASSFMGFEADTQYFGPGTRLTVL.

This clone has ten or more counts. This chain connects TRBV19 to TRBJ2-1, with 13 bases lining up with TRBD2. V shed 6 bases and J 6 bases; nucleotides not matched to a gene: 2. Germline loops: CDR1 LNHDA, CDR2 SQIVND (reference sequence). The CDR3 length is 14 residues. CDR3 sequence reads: CASSGLAGVNEQFF. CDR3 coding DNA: TGTGCCAGTAGCGGACTAGCGGGAGTCAATGAGCAGTTCTTC.

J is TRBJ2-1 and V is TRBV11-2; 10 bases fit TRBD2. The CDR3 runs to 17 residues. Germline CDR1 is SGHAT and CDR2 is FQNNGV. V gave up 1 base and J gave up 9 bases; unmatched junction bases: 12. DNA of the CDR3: TGTGCCAGCAGCTTAGGACCTCCTAGCGGGAGTATCTTTGAGCAGTTCTTC. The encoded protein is CASSLGPPSGSIFEQFF.

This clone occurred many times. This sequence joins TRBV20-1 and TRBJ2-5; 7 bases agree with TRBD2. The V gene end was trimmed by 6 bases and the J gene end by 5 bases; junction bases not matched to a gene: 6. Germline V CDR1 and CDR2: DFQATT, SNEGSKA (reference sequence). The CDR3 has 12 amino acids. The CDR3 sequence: CSALTSAETQYF. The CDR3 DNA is TGCAGTGCCCTAACTAGCGCGGAGACCCAGTACTTC.

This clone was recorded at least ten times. CDR3 region: CASSQQLNTEAFF. The CDR3 DNA reads TGTGCCAGCAGCCAACAGCTGAACACTGAAGCTTTCTTT. The V and J genes are TRBV7-6 and TRBJ1-1; unclear D gene. The CDR3 consists of 13 residues. Germline CDR1 reads SGHVS; CDR2 reads FNYEAQ. The V and J ends lost 5 bases and 0 bases respectively, with 7 bases between them.

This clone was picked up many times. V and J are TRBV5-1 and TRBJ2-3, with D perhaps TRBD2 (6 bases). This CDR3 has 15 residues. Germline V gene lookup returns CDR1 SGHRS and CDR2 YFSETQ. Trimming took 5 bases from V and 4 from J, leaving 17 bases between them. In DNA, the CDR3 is TGCGCCAGCAGGGACGGATCCTCTAGCGCAGATACGCAGTATTTT. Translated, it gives CASRDGSSSADTQYF.

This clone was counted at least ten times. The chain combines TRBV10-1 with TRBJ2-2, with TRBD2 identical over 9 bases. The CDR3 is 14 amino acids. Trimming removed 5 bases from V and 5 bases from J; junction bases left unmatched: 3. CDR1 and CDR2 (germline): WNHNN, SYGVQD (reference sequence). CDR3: CASSSGRRTGELFF. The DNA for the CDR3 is TGCGCCAGCAGTAGCGGGAGGAGAACCGGGGAGCTGTTTTTT.

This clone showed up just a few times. In nucleotides, the CDR3 is TGTGCCAGCAGCTCCAGTGAGGTCGGCGAGCTGTTTTTT. It codes for CASSSSEVGELFF. The chain combines TRBV12-3 or TRBV12-4 with TRBJ2-2; D is ambiguous. Trimming shortened V by 6 bases and J by 11 bases, and 16 bases separated the two germline ends. CDR3 length: 13 amino acids.

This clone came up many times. CDR3 sequence reads: CSARGRQAVKETQYF. Written as DNA, the CDR3 is TGCAGTGCTAGAGGTAGACAGGCAGTGAAAGAGACCCAGTACTTC. V is TRBV20-1 and J is TRBJ2-5, with D possibly being TRBD1 (6 bases). Trimming shortened V by 1 base and J by 3 bases, and 15 bases separated the two germline ends. In germline, CDR1 is DFQATT, CDR2 SNEGSKA (reference sequence). The CDR3 spans 15 residues.

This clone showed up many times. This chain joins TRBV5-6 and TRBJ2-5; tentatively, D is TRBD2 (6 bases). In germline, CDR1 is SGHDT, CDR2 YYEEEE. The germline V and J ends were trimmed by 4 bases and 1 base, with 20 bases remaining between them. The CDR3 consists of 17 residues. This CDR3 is CASSAALLRGLQETQYF. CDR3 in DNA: TGTGCCAGCAGCGCCGCTCTTCTCCGGGGACTCCAAGAGACCCAGTACTTC.

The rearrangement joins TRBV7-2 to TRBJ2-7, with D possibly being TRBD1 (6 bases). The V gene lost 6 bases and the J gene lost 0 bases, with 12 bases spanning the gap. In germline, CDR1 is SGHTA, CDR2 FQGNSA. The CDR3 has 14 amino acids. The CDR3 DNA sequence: TGTGCCAGCAGTAACGGACAGAGCTCCTACGAGCAGTACTTC. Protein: CASSNGQSSYEQYF.

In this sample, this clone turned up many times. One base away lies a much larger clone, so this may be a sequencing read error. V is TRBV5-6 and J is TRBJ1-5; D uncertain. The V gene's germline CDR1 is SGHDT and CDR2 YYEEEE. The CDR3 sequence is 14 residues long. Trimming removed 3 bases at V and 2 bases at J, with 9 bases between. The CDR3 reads CASSSDGGNQPQHF. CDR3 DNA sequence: TGTGCCAGCAGCTCCGATGGGGGCAATCAGCCCCAGCATTTT.

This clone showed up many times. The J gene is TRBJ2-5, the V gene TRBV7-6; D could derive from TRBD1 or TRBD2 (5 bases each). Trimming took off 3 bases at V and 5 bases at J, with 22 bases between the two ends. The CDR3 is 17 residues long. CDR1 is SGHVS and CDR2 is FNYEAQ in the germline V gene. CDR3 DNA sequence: TGTGCCAGCAGCTTTGACCCGCAAGGCCAGGGACGGGAGACCCAGTACTTC. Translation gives CASSFDPQGQGRETQYF.

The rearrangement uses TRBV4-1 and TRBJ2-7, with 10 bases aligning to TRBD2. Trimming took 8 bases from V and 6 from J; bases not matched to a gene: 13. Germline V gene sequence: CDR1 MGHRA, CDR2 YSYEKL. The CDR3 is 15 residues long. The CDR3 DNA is TGCGCCAGCGGCCCTCCCGAGCGGGGGGGTGTCGAGCAGTACTTC. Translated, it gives CASGPPERGGVEQYF.

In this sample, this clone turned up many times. The CDR3 DNA sequence: TGCAGCGCCGGGACTAGCGCGGCTGGTGAGCAGTACTTC. This encodes CSAGTSAAGEQYF. This chain uses TRBV29-1 with TRBJ2-7; 10 nucleotides match TRBD2. Trimming removed 7 bases from V and 7 bases from J; junction bases left unmatched: 10. Germline V gives CDR1 SQVTM, CDR2 ANQGSEA. The CDR3 runs 13 residues.

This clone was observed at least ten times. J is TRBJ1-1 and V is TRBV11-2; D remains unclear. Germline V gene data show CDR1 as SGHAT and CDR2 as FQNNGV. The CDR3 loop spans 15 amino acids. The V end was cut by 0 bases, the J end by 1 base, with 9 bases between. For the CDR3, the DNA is TGTGCCAGCAGCTTAGATGCCCGGACGAACACTGAAGCTTTCTTT. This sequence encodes CASSLDARTNTEAFF.

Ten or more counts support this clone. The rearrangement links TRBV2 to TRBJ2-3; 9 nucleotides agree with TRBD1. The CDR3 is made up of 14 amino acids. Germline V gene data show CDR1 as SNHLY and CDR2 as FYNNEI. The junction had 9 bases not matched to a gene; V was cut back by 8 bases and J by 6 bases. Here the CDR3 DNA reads TGTGCCAGCTTCGTAGGACAGGGGTTGGATACGCAGTATTTT. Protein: CASFVGQGLDTQYF.

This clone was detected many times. CDR3 nucleotide sequence: TGTGCCAGCTCAGGCCGGACTGATTCCTACGAGCAGTACTTC. Its translation: CASSGRTDSYEQYF. The chain joins TRBV18 to TRBJ2-7; D perhaps matches TRBD2 (5 bases). CDR3 length: 14 residues. The V end lost 5 bases, the J end lost 1 base, and 12 bases lay between the germline ends. CDR1 and CDR2 from the germline V gene are KGHSH and LQKENI.

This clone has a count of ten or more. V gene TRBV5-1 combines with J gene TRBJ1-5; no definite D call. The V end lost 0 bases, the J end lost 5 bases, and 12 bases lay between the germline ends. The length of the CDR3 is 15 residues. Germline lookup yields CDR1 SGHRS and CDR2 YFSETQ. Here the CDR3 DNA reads TGCGCCAGCAGCTTGGGGGCGGGAAGATATCAGCCCCAGCATTTT. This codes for CASSLGAGRYQPQHF.

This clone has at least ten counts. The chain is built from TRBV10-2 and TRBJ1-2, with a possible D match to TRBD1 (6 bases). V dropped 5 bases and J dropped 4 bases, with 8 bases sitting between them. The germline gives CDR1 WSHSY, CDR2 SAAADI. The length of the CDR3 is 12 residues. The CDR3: CASSLDSYGYTF. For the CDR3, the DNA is TGCGCCAGCAGTCTGGACAGCTATGGCTACACCTTC.

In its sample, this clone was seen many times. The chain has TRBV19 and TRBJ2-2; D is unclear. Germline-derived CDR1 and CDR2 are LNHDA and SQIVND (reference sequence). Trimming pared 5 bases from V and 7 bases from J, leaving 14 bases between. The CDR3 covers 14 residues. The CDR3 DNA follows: TGTGCCAGTAGTCGGGCCAGTCAGTACGGGGAGCTGTTTTTT. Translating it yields CASSRASQYGELFF.

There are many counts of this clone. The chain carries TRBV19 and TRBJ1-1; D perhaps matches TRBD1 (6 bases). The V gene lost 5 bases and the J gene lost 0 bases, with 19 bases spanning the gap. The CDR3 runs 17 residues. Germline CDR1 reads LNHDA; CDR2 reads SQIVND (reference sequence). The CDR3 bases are TGTGCCAGTAGTGATTCGAAGGGGGGCTGGGTGAACACTGAAGCTTTCTTT. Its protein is CASSDSKGGWVNTEAFF.

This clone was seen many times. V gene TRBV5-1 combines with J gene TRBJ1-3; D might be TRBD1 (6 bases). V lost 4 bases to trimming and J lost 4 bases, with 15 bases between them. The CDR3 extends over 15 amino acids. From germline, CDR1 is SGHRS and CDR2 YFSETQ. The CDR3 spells CASSPGHHAGNTIYF. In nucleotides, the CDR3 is TGCGCCAGCAGCCCGGGACACCACGCCGGAAACACCATATATTTT. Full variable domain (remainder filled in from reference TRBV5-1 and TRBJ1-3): KAGVTQTPRYLIKTRGQQVTLSCSPISGHRSVSWYQQTPGQGLQFLFEYFSETQRNKGNFPGRFSGRQFSNSRSEMNVSTLELGDSALYLCASSPGHHAGNTIYFGEGSWLTVV.

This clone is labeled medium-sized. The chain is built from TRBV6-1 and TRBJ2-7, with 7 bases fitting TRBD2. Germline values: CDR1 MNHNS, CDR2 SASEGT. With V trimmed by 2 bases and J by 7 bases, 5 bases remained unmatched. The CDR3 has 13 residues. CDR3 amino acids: CASSESTSEEQYF. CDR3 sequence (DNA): TGTGCCAGCAGTGAATCAACTAGCGAGGAGCAGTACTTC.

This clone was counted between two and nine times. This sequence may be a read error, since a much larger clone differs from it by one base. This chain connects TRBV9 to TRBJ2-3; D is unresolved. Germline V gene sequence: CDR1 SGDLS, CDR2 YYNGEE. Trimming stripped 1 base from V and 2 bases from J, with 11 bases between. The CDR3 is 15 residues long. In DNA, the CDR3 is TGTGCCAGCAGCGTAATGCCCACACTCACAGATACGCAGTATTTT. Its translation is CASSVMPTLTDTQYF.

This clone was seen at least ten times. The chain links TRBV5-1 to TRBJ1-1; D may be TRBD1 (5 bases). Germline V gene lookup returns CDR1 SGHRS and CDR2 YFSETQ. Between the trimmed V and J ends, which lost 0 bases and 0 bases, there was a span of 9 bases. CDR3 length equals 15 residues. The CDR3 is CASSLGGVMNTEAFF. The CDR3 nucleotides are TGCGCCAGCAGCTTGGGGGGGGTCATGAACACTGAAGCTTTCTTT.

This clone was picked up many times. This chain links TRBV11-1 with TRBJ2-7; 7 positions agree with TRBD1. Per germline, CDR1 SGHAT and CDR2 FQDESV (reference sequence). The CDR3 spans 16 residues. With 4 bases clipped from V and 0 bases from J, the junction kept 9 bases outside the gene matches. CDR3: CASSSFSGQSSYEQYF. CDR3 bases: TGTGCCAGCAGCTCTTTCTCGGGACAGAGCTCCTACGAGCAGTACTTC.

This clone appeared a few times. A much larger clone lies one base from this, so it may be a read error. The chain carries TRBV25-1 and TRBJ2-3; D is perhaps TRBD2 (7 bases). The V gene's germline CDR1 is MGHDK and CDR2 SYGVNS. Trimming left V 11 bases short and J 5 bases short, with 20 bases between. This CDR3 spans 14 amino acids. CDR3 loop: CAVSEGGFLDTQYF. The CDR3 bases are TGTGCCGTCAGTGAGGGGGGGTTTTTAGATACGCAGTATTTT.